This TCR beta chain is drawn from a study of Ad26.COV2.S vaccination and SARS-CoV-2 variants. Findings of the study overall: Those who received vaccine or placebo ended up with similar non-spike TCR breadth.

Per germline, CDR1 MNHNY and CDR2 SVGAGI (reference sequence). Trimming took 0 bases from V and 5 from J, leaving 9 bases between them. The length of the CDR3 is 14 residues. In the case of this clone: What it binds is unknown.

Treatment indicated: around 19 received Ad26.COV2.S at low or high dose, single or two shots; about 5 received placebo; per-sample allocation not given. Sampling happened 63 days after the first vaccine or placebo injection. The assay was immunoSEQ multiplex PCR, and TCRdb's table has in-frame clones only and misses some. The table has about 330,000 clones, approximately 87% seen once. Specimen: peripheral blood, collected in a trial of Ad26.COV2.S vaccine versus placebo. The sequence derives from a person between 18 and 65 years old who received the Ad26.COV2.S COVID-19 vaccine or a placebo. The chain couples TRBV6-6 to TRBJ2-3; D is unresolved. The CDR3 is CASSYSGVEDTQYF. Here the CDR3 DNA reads TGTGCCAGCAGTTACTCAGGTGTGGAAGATACGCAGTATTTT.